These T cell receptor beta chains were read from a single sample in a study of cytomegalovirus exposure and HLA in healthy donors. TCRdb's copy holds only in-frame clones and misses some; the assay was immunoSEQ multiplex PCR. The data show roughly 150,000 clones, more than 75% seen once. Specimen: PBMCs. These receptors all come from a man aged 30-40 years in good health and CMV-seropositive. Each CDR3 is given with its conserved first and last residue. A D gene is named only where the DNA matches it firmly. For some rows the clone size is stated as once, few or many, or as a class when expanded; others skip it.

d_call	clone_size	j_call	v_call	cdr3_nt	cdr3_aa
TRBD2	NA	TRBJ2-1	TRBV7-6	TGTGCCAGCAGCCCCTTGACTAGCGGGAGGTCCAATGAGCAGTTCTTC	CASSPLTSGRSNEQFF
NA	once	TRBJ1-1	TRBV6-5	TGTGCCAGCAGTTACTCGAATCGCAGGCTGAACACTGAAGCTTTCTTT	CASSYSNRRLNTEAFF
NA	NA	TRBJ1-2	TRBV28	TGTGCCTCCCAGGGTTCCGGCTATGGCTACACCTTC	CASQGSGYGYTF
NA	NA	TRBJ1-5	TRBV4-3	TGCGCCAGCAGCCAAGACGCAGGCCAGCCCCAGCATTTT	CASSQDAGQPQHF
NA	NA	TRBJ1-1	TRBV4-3	TGCGCCAGCAGCCTAGGGGTTAGAGCTTTCTTT	CASSLGVRAFF
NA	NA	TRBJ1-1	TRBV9	TGTGCCAGCAGCGGGGGAGGGGGGGCCTCTGAAGCTTTCTTT	CASSGGGGASEAFF
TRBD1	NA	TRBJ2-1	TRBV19	TGTGCCAGTAAGAGGGACAGGGAAGGGTACAATGAGCAGTTCTTC	CASKRDREGYNEQFF
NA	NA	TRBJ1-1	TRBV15	TGTGCCACCAGCAGAGATCCTGAGGGCGACACTGAAGCTTTCTTT	CATSRDPEGDTEAFF
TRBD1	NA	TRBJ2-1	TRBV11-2	TGTGCCAGCAGCCTCGTAAGGACAGGGAACGAGCAGTTCTTC	CASSLVRTGNEQFF
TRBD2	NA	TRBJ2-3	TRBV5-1	TGCGCCAGCAGCTTGGGGCTAGCGGGGCTTATCACAGATACGCAGTATTTT	CASSLGLAGLITDTQYF
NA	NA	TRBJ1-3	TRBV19	TGTGCCAGTAGTAATGGACCTGCGGGGCCCATATATTTT	CASSNGPAGPIYF
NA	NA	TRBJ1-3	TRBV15	TGTGCCACCAGAGCTCTCGCATTCACTGGAAACACCATATATTTT	CATRALAFTGNTIYF
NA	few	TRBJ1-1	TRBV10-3	TGTGCCATCAGTCGGGAGGGTATAGGCACTGAAGCTTTCTTT	CAISREGIGTEAFF
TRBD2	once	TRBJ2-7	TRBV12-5	TGTGCTAGTGGTTTGGTACTAGCGGGAGGGCCAGCCGAGCAGTACTTC	CASGLVLAGGPAEQYF
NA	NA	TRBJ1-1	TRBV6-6	TGTGCCAGCAGTTACCGGGAGGGAGCGGTTGAAGCTTTCTTT	CASSYREGAVEAFF
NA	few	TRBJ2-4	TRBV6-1	TGTGCCAGCAGGGAGAGAGGGCAAAACATTCAGTACTTC	CASRERGQNIQYF
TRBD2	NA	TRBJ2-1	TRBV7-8	TGTGCCAGCAGACCCAGGACTAGCGGGAGATCCTCCTACAATGAGCAGTTCTTC	CASRPRTSGRSSYNEQFF
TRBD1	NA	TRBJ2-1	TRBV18	TGTGCCAGCCACCTACCGGGACAGGGGAAGCTAAATGAGCAGTTCTTC	CASHLPGQGKLNEQFF
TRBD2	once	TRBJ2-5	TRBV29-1	TGCAGCGTTGAAGACTTTTCTAGCGGGGTAGGAGAGACCCAGTACTTC	CSVEDFSSGVGETQYF
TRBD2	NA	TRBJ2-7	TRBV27	TGTGCCAGCAGTTTGATGACTAGCTACTTACCCTACGAGCAGTACTTC	CASSLMTSYLPYEQYF
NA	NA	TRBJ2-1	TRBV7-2	TGTGCCAGCAGCTTATGGGCAGTGACTAACTCCTACAATGAGCAGTTCTTC	CASSLWAVTNSYNEQFF
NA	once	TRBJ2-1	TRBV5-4	TGTGCCAGCAGCTTGGAGGCGGGCGATGAGCAGTTCTTC	CASSLEAGDEQFF
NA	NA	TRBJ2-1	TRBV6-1	TGTGCCACTACCCCGGTCCGGACAAGAGAGTTCTTC	CATTPVRTREFF
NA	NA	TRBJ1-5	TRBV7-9	TGTTCCAGCAGCTTATTCGGGGAGGGAAAACAGCCCCAGCATTTT	CSSSLFGEGKQPQHF
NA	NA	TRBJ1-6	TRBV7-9	TGTGCCAGCAGCTTGGGAGAGTTTAATTCACCCCTCCACTTT	CASSLGEFNSPLHF
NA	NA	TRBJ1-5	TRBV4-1	TGCGCCAGCAGCCAATCCGTGGTCTATAGCAATCAGCCCCAGCATTTT	CASSQSVVYSNQPQHF
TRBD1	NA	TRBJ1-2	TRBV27	TGTGCCAGCAGTAGCCGGGACAGGGGACTTAACTATGGCTACACCTTC	CASSSRDRGLNYGYTF
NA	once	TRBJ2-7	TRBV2	TGTGCCAGCAGGTCAGACATCTACGAGCAGTACTTC	CASRSDIYEQYF
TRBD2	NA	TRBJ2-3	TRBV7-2	TGTGCCAGCAGCTTAGTTAGCGGGAGGGCCGGGGATACGCAGTATTTT	CASSLVSGRAGDTQYF
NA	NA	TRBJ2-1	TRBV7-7	TGTGCTAGCAGCGTGGAGCTAGCCAATGAGCAGTTCTTC	CASSVELANEQFF
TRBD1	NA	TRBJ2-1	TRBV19	TGTGCCAGTAGTATCCCCGGGACAGGGGTTAATGAGCAGTTCTTC	CASSIPGTGVNEQFF
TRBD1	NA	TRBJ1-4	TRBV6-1	TGTGCCAGCAGCGAGATAGGACAGGGTGATGAAAAACTGTTTTTT	CASSEIGQGDEKLFF
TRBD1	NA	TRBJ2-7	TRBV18	TGTGCCAGCTCACCAAGGACAGGGGGGATGACCTACGAGCAGTACTTC	CASSPRTGGMTYEQYF
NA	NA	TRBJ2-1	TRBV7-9	TGTGCCAGCAGCTCCCTTAAGCGTCTCTCCTACAATGAGCAGTTCTTC	CASSSLKRLSYNEQFF
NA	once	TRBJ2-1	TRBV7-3	TGTGCCAGCAGCTCCCTGGCAGACTACAATGAGCAGTTCTTC	CASSSLADYNEQFF
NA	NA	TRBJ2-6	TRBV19	TGTGCCAGTAGTATGGCCAGGGAAGTTTCTGGGGCCAACGTCCTGACTTTC	CASSMAREVSGANVLTF
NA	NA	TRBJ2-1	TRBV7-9	TGTGCCAGCAGCTTAGGCCCGGGAGCCTACAATGAGCAGTTCTTC	CASSLGPGAYNEQFF
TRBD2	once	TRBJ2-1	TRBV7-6	TGTGCCAGCAGCTTCCGGGGGGGGAGTAACAATGAGCAGTTCTTC	CASSFRGGSNNEQFF
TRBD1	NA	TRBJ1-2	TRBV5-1	TGCGCCAGCAGCTTGGGGTCACAGGGGGGGACTTATGGCTACACCTTC	CASSLGSQGGTYGYTF
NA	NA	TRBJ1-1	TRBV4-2	TGTGCCAGCAGCCAAGATACAGATGGATACACTGAAGCTTTCTTT	CASSQDTDGYTEAFF
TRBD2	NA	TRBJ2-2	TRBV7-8	TGTGCCAGCAGCCCGCGGAAACAGCGGGAGGCCACCGGGGAGCTGTTTTTT	CASSPRKQREATGELFF
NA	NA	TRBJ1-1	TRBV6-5	TGTGCCAGCAGTGAATTCCCAGAGAACACTGAAGCTTTCTTT	CASSEFPENTEAFF
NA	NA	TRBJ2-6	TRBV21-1	TGTGCCAGCAGCAAAGGAGGGCCAACCCTGCCAGGGGCCAACGTCCTGACTTTC	CASSKGGPTLPGANVLTF
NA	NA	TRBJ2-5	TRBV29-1	TGCAGCGTCGCCTCGACTACCCAAGAGACCCAGTACTTC	CSVASTTQETQYF
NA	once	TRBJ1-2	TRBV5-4	TGTGCCAGCAGCTTGTGGGCCACTGTCAGGGATGGCTACACCTTC	CASSLWATVRDGYTF